This passage covers 26 T cell receptor beta chains from one sample sequenced in a study of blood T cell repertoires in COVID-19. Sequenced by immunoSEQ multiplex PCR; TCRdb stores in-frame clones only, minus some. The sample lists under 200,000 clones, roughly 80% occurring once. Specimen: peripheral blood. The receptors here all came from a human donor in a cohort sampled during active COVID-19.

This sequence joins TRBV7-2 and TRBJ2-7; TRBD1 is a possible D gene (6 bases). The CDR3 is 12 residues long. Germline V gene data show CDR1 as SGHTA and CDR2 as FQGNSA. Between the trimmed V and J ends, which lost 5 bases and 6 bases, there was a span of 11 bases. This CDR3 reads CASSVQGSEQYF. CDR3 in DNA: TGTGCCAGCAGCGTACAGGGATCCGAGCAGTACTTC.

The chain combines TRBV28 with TRBJ1-6, with 9 positions matching TRBD1. The CDR3 spans 13 residues. Germline V gene lookup returns CDR1 MDHEN and CDR2 SYDVKM. Losses at the gene ends were 7 bases for V and 10 bases for J; bases not matched to a gene: 5. This chain's CDR3 is CASTTGGGSPLHF. The CDR3 DNA reads as TGTGCCAGCACAACAGGGGGCGGGTCACCCCTCCACTTT.

The chain joins TRBV29-1 to TRBJ1-1; 7 bases are shared with TRBD1. Germline V gene sequence: CDR1 SQVTM, CDR2 ANQGSEA. The ends lost 6 bases at V and 4 bases at J; junction bases unmatched: 11. The CDR3 is made up of 14 amino acids. CDR3 sequence: CSVESAGGATEAFF. The CDR3 DNA sequence: TGCAGCGTCGAATCAGCAGGGGGAGCCACTGAAGCTTTCTTT.

This chain links TRBV29-1 with TRBJ1-3; 9 nucleotides line up with TRBD1. This CDR3 is built from 14 residues. Germline-derived CDR1 and CDR2 are SQVTM and ANQGSEA. Losses at the gene ends were 6 bases for V and 3 bases for J; bases not matched to a gene: 6. In DNA, the CDR3 is TGCAGCGTGGTTGACAGGGGGATTGGAAACACCATATATTTT. Encoded protein: CSVVDRGIGNTIYF.

The chain recombines TRBV28 with TRBJ1-5; D is ambiguous. Germline V gene lookup returns CDR1 MDHEN and CDR2 SYDVKM. Deletions cut 6 bases from V and 8 bases from J, with 11 bases between. The CDR3 is 12 residues long. CDR3 in DNA: TGTGCCAGCAGGAAGAATCAGGAGCCCCAGCATTTT. The encoded protein is CASRKNQEPQHF.

This clone was seen only a few times. Here the CDR3 reads CASSSRTGTYGYTF. CDR3 DNA: TGTGCCAGCAGTTCTCGGACAGGAACCTATGGCTACACCTTC. This chain links TRBV27 with TRBJ1-2; 7 bases match TRBD1. The CDR3 extends over 14 amino acids. The ends lost 4 bases at V and 4 bases at J; junction bases unmatched: 6. Germline lookup yields CDR1 MNHEY and CDR2 SMNVEV (reference sequence).

The chain employs TRBV6-6 and TRBJ2-7, with 9 bases that match TRBD2. Per germline, CDR1 MNHNY and CDR2 SVGAGI (reference sequence). The CDR3 is 16 amino acids. V trimming: 4 bases; J trimming: 5 bases; junction bases outside the gene matches: 12. The CDR3 coding sequence is TGTGCCAGCAGTTTAGGGGCGGGGGGGGCCCACAACGAGCAGTACTTC. This gives the protein CASSLGAGGAHNEQYF.

This clone was found a few times. The chain combines TRBV7-9 with TRBJ1-2; the match to TRBD1 covers 7 bases. With 3 bases clipped from V and 2 bases from J, the junction kept 12 bases outside the gene matches. CDR1 and CDR2 (germline): SEHNR, FQNEAQ (reference sequence). This CDR3 is 17 amino acids long. CDR3 nucleotides: TGTGCCAGCAGCTTCTGGGGAGACAGGGTTTTGAACTATGGCTACACCTTC. It is translated as CASSFWGDRVLNYGYTF.

Here the CDR3 reads CASSLDGLGLAGYNEQFF. CDR3 in DNA: TGTGCCAGCAGCTTAGATGGCTTGGGACTAGCGGGGTACAATGAGCAGTTCTTC. This chain links TRBV11-2 with TRBJ2-1; 13 bases are shared with TRBD2. Germline CDR1 is SGHAT and CDR2 is FQNNGV. CDR3 size: 18 residues. V lost 0 bases to trimming and J lost 4 bases; unmatched junction nucleotides: 6.

The V call is TRBV7-2, the J call TRBJ2-3; possible D gene TRBD1, 6 bases. The V end was cut by 5 bases, the J end by 2 bases, with 14 bases between. This CDR3 is built from 15 residues. Germline V CDR1 and CDR2: SGHTA, FQGNSA. For the CDR3, the DNA is TGTGCCAGCAGCACTGGACAGACCTTCACAGATACGCAGTATTTT. Translated, it gives CASSTGQTFTDTQYF.

This clone appeared a few times. Here the CDR3 DNA reads TGTGCCAGCAGCCAAGTTCGGCTAGCGGGCAGCTACGAGCAGTACTTC. This codes for CASSQVRLAGSYEQYF. This chain uses TRBV3-1 (or the pseudogene TRBV3-2) with TRBJ2-7; 8 positions agree with TRBD2. The CDR3 consists of 16 residues. CDR1 is LGHDT and CDR2 is YNNKEL in the germline V gene (reference sequence). Trimming removed 1 base from V and 3 bases from J; junction bases left unmatched: 8.

The chain employs TRBV9 and TRBJ2-1; 9 bases line up with TRBD1. Germline V gene sequence: CDR1 SGDLS, CDR2 YYNGEE. Trimming took 4 bases from V and 7 from J; bases not matched to a gene: 6. This CDR3 is built from 14 residues. CDR3 amino acids: CASSREDRGNEQFF. CDR3 nucleotide sequence: TGTGCCAGCAGCAGGGAGGACAGGGGTAATGAGCAGTTCTTC.

This clone was counted only a few times. The rearrangement uses TRBV28 and TRBJ2-7; 9 nucleotides align to TRBD1. Unmatched junction bases numbered 6, after V lost 6 bases and J lost 0 bases. Germline assignment: CDR1 MDHEN and CDR2 SYDVKM. The CDR3 extends over 15 amino acids. CDR3 sequence (DNA): TGTGCCAGCAGCGAGACAGGGGGAAACTCCTACGAGCAGTACTTC. The encoded protein is CASSETGGNSYEQYF.

This clone has more than one count but fewer than ten. The chain joins TRBV19 to TRBJ2-7; no reliable D call. Germline CDR1 is LNHDA and CDR2 is SQIVND (reference sequence). This CDR3 is 13 amino acids long. V was clipped by 5 bases and J by 0 bases, with 8 bases between them. The DNA for the CDR3 is TGTGCCAGTAGTCCCCTCCCCTCCTACGAGCAGTACTTC. It yields the protein CASSPLPSYEQYF.

The J gene is TRBJ1-1, the V gene TRBV11-2; 8 positions agree with TRBD1. The CDR3 totals 14 residues. Per the germline V gene, CDR1 is SGHAT and CDR2 is FQNNGV. Trimming cost V 3 bases and J 4 bases; bases outside gene matches: 4. CDR3 sequence: CASSFGQGVTEAFF. The DNA for the CDR3 is TGTGCCAGCAGCTTTGGACAGGGAGTCACTGAAGCTTTCTTT.

The chain recombines TRBV3-1 (or the pseudogene TRBV3-2) with TRBJ2-7; D gene unclear. The length of the CDR3 is 12 residues. Germline V gene sequence: CDR1 LGHDT, CDR2 YNNKEL (reference sequence). With 5 bases removed from V and 2 bases from J, the gap between germline ends came to 7 bases. The CDR3 DNA sequence: TGTGCCAGCAGCTACACAGCCTACGAGCAGTACTTC. Protein: CASSYTAYEQYF.

The chain joins TRBV6-5 to TRBJ2-7; D may be TRBD1 (5 bases). The CDR3 runs to 13 residues. V was cut by 7 bases and J by 4 bases, with 14 bases left in between. The germline gives CDR1 MNHEY, CDR2 SVGAGI. The CDR3 DNA sequence: TGTGCCAGCATCAGCTCGGCAGGGTACGAGCAGTACTTC. It yields the protein CASISSAGYEQYF.

V usage is TRBV7-3 and J usage is TRBJ2-2; no reliable D call. The CDR3 contains 14 residues. The germline gives CDR1 SGHTA, CDR2 FQGTGA. V lost 3 bases and J lost 0, with 5 bases in between. The CDR3 nucleotides read TGTGCCAGCAGCTTCACAGCGAACACCGGGGAGCTGTTTTTT. This codes for CASSFTANTGELFF.

This sequence joins TRBV20-1 and TRBJ1-1; the D is unclear. Trimming took off 3 bases at V and 0 bases at J, with 11 bases between the two ends. This CDR3 comprises 14 residues. CDR1 DFQATT and CDR2 SNEGSKA come from the germline V gene (reference sequence). The CDR3 DNA is TGCAGTGCTAGTAGCGGGGAAGTGAACACTGAAGCTTTCTTT. It yields the protein CSASSGEVNTEAFF.

The chain uses TRBV25-1 and TRBJ2-7; 8 nucleotides align to TRBD1. CDR1 is MGHDK and CDR2 is SYGVNS in the germline V gene. V trimming: 2 bases; J trimming: 2 bases; junction bases outside the gene matches: 5. This CDR3 contains 15 residues. The CDR3 is CASSEVGQGTYEQYF. The CDR3 nucleotides are TGTGCCAGCAGTGAAGTAGGACAGGGAACCTACGAGCAGTACTTC.

This rearrangement joins TRBV7-2 to TRBJ1-5, with 7 bases aligning to TRBD1. Trimming cost V 2 bases and J 6 bases; bases outside gene matches: 7. Germline CDR1 SGHTA, CDR2 FQGNSA. There are 15 residues in the CDR3. Here the CDR3 DNA reads TGTGCCAGCAGCTTAACCCAGGGGGGTATTCAGCCCCAGCATTTT. Its protein is CASSLTQGGIQPQHF.

V usage is TRBV7-9 and J usage is TRBJ1-1; 9 bases match TRBD1. V was pared by 1 base and J by 4 bases, with 4 bases of the junction left unmatched. The CDR3 is 15 amino acids. Germline assignment: CDR1 SEHNR and CDR2 FQNEAQ (reference sequence). Here the CDR3 reads CASSLDRGRGTEAFF. The CDR3 DNA sequence: TGTGCCAGCAGCTTAGACAGGGGGCGAGGCACTGAAGCTTTCTTT.

This chain links TRBV7-2 with TRBJ1-1; D is ambiguous. This CDR3 is 13 amino acids long. Trimming took 4 bases from V and 2 from J, leaving 8 bases between them. Germline loops: CDR1 SGHTA, CDR2 FQGNSA. The CDR3, as DNA: TGTGCCAGCAGCTCCCAAACAAACACTGAAGCTTTCTTT. Its protein product is CASSSQTNTEAFF.

The V gene is TRBV28, the J gene TRBJ1-1; 10 bases agree with TRBD1. This CDR3 has 16 residues. Germline CDR1 MDHEN, CDR2 SYDVKM. V lost 2 bases, J lost 4 bases, and 7 bases stayed unmatched. The CDR3 DNA reads TGTGCCAGCAGTTTAACCGGGACAGGGGCAGCCACTGAAGCTTTCTTT. This gives the protein CASSLTGTGAATEAFF.

The gene calls are TRBV12-5 and TRBJ2-7; D not resolved. Germline CDR1 is LGHNT and CDR2 is FRNRAP. Deletions cut 2 bases from V and 1 base from J, with 9 bases between. This CDR3 has 14 amino acids. CDR3 loop: CASGLPPPSYEQYF. The CDR3 DNA reads as TGTGCTAGTGGTTTGCCCCCCCCTTCCTACGAGCAGTACTTC.

The chain employs TRBV14 and TRBJ1-4; 7 nucleotides agree with TRBD1. With V trimmed by 0 bases and J by 3 bases, 13 bases remained unmatched. The germline gives CDR1 SGHDN, CDR2 FVKESK. The CDR3 runs to 19 residues. The CDR3 sequence: CASSQDRQGERIANEKLFF. Written as DNA, the CDR3 is TGTGCCAGCAGCCAAGATCGCCAGGGGGAGAGGATAGCTAATGAAAAACTGTTTTTT.